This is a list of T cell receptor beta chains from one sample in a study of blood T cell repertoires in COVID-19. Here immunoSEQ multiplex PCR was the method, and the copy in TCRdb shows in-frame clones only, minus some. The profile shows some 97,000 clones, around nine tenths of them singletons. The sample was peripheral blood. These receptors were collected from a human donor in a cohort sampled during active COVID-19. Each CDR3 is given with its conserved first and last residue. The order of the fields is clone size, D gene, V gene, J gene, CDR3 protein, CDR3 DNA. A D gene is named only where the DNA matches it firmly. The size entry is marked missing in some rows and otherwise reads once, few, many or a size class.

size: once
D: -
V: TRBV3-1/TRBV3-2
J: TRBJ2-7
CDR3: CASSQDLGPYEQYF
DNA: TGTGCCAGCAGCCAAGATCTGGGGCCTTACGAGCAGTACTTC

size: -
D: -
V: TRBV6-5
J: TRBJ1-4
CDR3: CASNRGRGAEKLFF
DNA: TGTGCCAGCAACCGGGGGCGGGGGGCGGAAAAACTGTTTTTT

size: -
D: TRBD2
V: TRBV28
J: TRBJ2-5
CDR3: CASSQAGWQETQYF
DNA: TGTGCCAGCAGCCAAGCGGGGTGGCAAGAGACCCAGTACTTC

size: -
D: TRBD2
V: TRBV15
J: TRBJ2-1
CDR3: CATRPTSGSMWEQFF
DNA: TGTGCCACCAGGCCTACTAGCGGGAGTATGTGGGAGCAGTTCTTC

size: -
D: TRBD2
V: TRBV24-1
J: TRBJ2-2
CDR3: CATSDPISGSDTGELFF
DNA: TGTGCCACCAGTGACCCTATTAGCGGGAGTGATACCGGGGAGCTGTTTTTT

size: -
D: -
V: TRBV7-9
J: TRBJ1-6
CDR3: CASSLDPMGGWHSPLHF
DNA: TGTGCCAGCAGCTTGGATCCGATGGGGGGGTGGCATTCACCCCTCCACTTT

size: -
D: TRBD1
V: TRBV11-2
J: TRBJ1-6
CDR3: CASGQGLEDSPLHF
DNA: TGTGCCAGCGGACAGGGGCTGGAGGATTCACCCCTCCACTTT

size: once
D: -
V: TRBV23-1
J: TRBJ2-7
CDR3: CASSRSETWEQYF
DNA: TGCGCCAGCAGCCGTAGCGAAACCTGGGAGCAGTACTTC

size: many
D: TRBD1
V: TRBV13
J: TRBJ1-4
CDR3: CASSPPGQGREKLFF
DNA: TGTGCCAGCAGCCCCCCGGGACAGGGTAGAGAAAAACTGTTTTTT

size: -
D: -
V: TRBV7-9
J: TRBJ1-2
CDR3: CASSYGGGHGYTF
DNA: TGTGCCAGCAGCTATGGGGGGGGTCATGGCTACACCTTC

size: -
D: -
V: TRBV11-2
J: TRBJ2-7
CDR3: CASRQTSEQYF
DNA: TGTGCCAGCAGACAGACGTCTGAGCAGTACTTC

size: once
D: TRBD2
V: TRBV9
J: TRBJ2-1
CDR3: CASSVERGRLAGRGEQFF
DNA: TGTGCCAGCAGCGTGGAGAGGGGGCGGCTAGCGGGACGGGGTGAGCAGTTCTTC

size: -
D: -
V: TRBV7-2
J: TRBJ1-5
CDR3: CASSLGSAGLSNQPQHF
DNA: TGTGCCAGCAGCTTAGGTTCGGCAGGCCTTAGCAATCAGCCCCAGCATTTT

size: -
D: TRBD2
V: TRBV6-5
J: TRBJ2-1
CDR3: CASTKRGGYNEQFF
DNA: TGTGCCAGCACAAAGCGGGGGGGGTACAATGAGCAGTTCTTC

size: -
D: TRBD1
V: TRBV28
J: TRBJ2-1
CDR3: CASSLGQGQQFF
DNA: TGTGCCAGCAGTCTCGGACAGGGACAGCAGTTCTTC

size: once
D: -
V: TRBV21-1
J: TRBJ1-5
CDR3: CASSLKPGQGEGQPQHF
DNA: TGTGCCAGCAGCCTCAAGCCGGGACAGGGGGAAGGTCAGCCCCAGCATTTT

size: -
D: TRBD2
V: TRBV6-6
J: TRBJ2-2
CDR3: CASFKREWLTGELFF
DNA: TGTGCCAGCTTTAAGCGGGAGTGGTTGACCGGGGAGCTGTTTTTT

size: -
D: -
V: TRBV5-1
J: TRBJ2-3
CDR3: CASIQGPAGGTDTQYF
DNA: TGCGCCAGCATCCAAGGTCCAGCGGGCGGCACAGATACGCAGTATTTT

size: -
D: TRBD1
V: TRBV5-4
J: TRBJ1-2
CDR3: CASSFRRTGHYGYTF
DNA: TGTGCCAGCAGCTTTCGGAGGACAGGGCACTATGGCTACACCTTC

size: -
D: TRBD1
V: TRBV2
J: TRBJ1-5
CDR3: CASSGTGFNQPQHF
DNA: TGTGCCAGCAGTGGGACAGGTTTTAATCAGCCCCAGCATTTT

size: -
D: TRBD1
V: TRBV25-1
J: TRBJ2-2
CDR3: CASSEGQGDGELFF
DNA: TGTGCCAGCAGTGAAGGACAGGGTGACGGGGAGCTGTTTTTT

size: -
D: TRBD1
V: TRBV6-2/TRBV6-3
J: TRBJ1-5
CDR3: CASSYWGQGDNQPQHF
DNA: TGTGCCAGCAGTTACTGGGGACAGGGGGACAATCAGCCCCAGCATTTT

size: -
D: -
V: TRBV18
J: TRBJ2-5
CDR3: CASSPLDSRRGETQYF
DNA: TGTGCCAGCTCACCACTAGATTCGAGGCGAGGGGAGACCCAGTACTTC

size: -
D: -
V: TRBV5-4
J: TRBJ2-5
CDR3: CASSEVLRGETQYF
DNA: TGTGCCAGCAGCGAGGTCCTACGGGGAGAGACCCAGTACTTC

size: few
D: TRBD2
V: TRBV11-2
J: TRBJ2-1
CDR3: CASSLASGSSYNEQFF
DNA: TGTGCCAGCAGCTTAGCTAGCGGGAGCTCCTACAATGAGCAGTTCTTC

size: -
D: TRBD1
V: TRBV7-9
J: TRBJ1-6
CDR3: CASSLLTGDSYNSPLHF
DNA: TGTGCCAGCAGCTTACTCACAGGGGATTCCTATAATTCACCCCTCCACTTT

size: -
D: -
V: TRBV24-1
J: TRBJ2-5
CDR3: CATSDPGQAGAETQYF
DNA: TGTGCCACCAGTGACCCGGGACAGGCGGGGGCAGAGACCCAGTACTTC

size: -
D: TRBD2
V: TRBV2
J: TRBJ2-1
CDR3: CASGEVGLAIYNEQFF
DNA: TGTGCCAGCGGCGAGGTGGGACTAGCGATCTACAATGAGCAGTTCTTC

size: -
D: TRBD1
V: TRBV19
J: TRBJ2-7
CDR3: CASSIMYRGDEQYF
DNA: TGTGCCAGTAGTATTATGTACAGGGGCGACGAGCAGTACTTC

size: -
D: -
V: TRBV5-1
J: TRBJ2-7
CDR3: CASSSTGTAPYEQYF
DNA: TGCGCCAGCAGCTCCACCGGGACTGCCCCCTACGAGCAGTACTTC

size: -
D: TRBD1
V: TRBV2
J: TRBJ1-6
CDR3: CASRVTGGNSPLHF
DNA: TGTGCCAGCAGGGTCACAGGGGGTAATTCACCCCTCCACTTT

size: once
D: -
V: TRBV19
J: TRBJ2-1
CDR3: CASSSRDYNEQFF
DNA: TGTGCCAGTAGTTCCCGGGACTACAATGAGCAGTTCTTC

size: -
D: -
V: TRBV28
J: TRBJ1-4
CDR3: CASRFGRDEKLFF
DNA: TGTGCCAGCAGATTCGGCAGGGATGAAAAACTGTTTTTT

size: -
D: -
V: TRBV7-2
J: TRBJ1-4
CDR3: CASSRGGDNEKLFF
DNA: TGTGCCAGCAGCCGGGGTGGGGATAATGAAAAACTGTTTTTT

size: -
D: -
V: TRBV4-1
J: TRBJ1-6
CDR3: CASSQSGSYNSPLHF
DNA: TGCGCCAGCAGCCAGAGCGGCTCCTATAATTCACCCCTCCACTTT

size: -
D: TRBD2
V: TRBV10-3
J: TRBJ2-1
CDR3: CAISGMGGPGEQFF
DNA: TGTGCCATCAGCGGGATGGGAGGGCCAGGTGAGCAGTTCTTC

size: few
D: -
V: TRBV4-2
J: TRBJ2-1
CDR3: CASSQDPRGQYNEQFF
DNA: TGTGCCAGCAGCCAAGATCCAAGGGGCCAGTACAATGAGCAGTTCTTC

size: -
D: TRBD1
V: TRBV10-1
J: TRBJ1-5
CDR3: CARGRTGGNLGNQPQHF
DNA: TGCGCCAGGGGGAGGACAGGGGGAAATTTGGGCAATCAGCCCCAGCATTTT

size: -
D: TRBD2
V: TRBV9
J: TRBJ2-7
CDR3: CASSVLGLGLAGVEQYF
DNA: TGTGCCAGCAGCGTATTAGGTTTGGGACTAGCGGGAGTTGAGCAGTACTTC

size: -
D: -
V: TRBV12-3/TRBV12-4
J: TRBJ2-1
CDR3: CASSPRTENEQFF
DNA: TGTGCCAGCAGTCCCCGGACTGAAAATGAGCAGTTCTTC

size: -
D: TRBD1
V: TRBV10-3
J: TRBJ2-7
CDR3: CAIRAGTGIAEQYF
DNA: TGTGCCATCAGGGCCGGGACAGGGATCGCCGAGCAGTACTTC

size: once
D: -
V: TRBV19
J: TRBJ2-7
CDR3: CASSKPSRDEQYF
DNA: TGTGCCAGTAGCAAACCATCTAGAGACGAGCAGTACTTC

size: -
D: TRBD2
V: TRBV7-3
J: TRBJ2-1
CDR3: CASSLFSSGRDNEQFF
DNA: TGTGCCAGCAGCTTATTTAGTAGCGGGAGGGACAATGAGCAGTTCTTC

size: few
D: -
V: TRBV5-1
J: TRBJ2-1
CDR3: CASSLNRVGGRFGSIRNEQFF
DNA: TGCGCCAGCAGCTTAAATCGAGTGGGTGGGAGGTTCGGTTCGATACGGAATGAGCAGTTCTTC

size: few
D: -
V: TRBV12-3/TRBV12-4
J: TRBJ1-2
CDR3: CASSLRGNGYTF
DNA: TGTGCCAGCAGTTTACGAGGGAATGGCTACACCTTC

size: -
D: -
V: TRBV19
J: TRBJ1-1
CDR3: CASKYRAGGEKNTEAFF
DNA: TGTGCCAGTAAATACAGGGCGGGGGGAGAAAAGAACACTGAAGCTTTCTTT

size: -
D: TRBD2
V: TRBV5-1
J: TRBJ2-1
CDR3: CATSGRKNEQFF
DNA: TGCGCCACTAGCGGGAGGAAAAATGAGCAGTTCTTC

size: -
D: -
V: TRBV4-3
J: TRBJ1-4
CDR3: CASSQTNRNEKLFF
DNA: TGCGCCAGCAGCCAAACCAACCGGAATGAAAAACTGTTTTTT

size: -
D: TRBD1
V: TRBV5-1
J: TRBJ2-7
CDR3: CASSTVTGGRGEQYF
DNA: TGCGCCAGCAGCACGGTGACAGGGGGAAGGGGCGAGCAGTACTTC

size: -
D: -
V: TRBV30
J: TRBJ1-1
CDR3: CAWVNYLLNTEAFF
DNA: TGTGCCTGGGTTAACTACCTCTTGAACACTGAAGCTTTCTTT

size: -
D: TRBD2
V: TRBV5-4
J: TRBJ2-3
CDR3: CASSPSPTSATDTQYF
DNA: TGTGCCAGCAGCCCCTCCCCGACTAGCGCCACAGATACGCAGTATTTT

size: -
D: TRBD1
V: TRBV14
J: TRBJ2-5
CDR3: CASSQPGQASWTQYF
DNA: TGTGCCAGCAGCCAACCGGGACAGGCAAGTTGGACCCAGTACTTC

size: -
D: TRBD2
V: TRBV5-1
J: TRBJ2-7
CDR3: CASSAAGGPYEQYF
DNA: TGCGCCAGCAGCGCTGCGGGAGGGCCCTACGAGCAGTACTTC

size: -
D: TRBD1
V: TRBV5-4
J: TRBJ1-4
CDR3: CASSPGQNNEKLFF
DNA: TGTGCCAGCAGCCCGGGACAGAATAATGAAAAACTGTTTTTT